The T cell receptor beta chain under discussion was sequenced for a study of blood T cell repertoires in COVID-19. Across the study: Nucleic acid was either cDNA or gDNA, and it came from T cells, B-cell-depleted T cells, or PBMCs.

Per the study methods: Reference gene primers were amplified, and this amplification served to estimate nucleated cell counts. Libraries were prepared by immunoSEQ multiplex PCR; TCRdb keeps only in-frame clonotypes and omits some of them. The D gene and trimming were derived from the DNA, and the V and J assignments and clone size from that table. The sample records about 230,000 clones, 83% being singletons. Patients at the Seattle site were enrolled during active infection and followed longitudinally. The germline V gene encodes CDR1 SQVTM and CDR2 ANQGSEA. V lost 2 bases and J lost 4; bases outside the gene matches: 11. The CDR3 runs to 16 residues.

J is TRBJ1-1 and V is TRBV29-1, with 9 bases lining up with TRBD1. This receptor was obtained from a woman aged 30 to 39 with COVID-19, enrolled during active disease. Sequences were obtained from peripheral blood. In nucleotides, the CDR3 is TGCAGCGTTGAAAACGACAGGGGGAAAATCGGCACTGAAGCTTTCTTT. Translating gives CSVENDRGKIGTEAFF.